Listed below are T cell receptor beta chains from one sample, sequenced in a study of cytomegalovirus exposure and HLA in healthy donors. Measured with immunoSEQ multiplex PCR; TCRdb has only the in-frame clones, and not every one. The repertoire table contains tens of thousands of clones. The sequencing input was PBMCs. These receptor sequences come from a woman between 40 and 50 years old in good health and CMV-seropositive. The CDR3 runs from the conserved cysteine through the conserved F or W. D genes are given only for firm matches.

>TRBV14|TRBD2|TRBJ2-3
CASSHSGTTDTQYF
TGTGCCAGCAGCCATAGCGGGACGACAGATACGCAGTATTTT
>TRBV6-5|-|TRBJ2-7
CASSSPASAYEQYF
TGTGCCAGCAGTTCCCCCGCTAGCGCCTACGAGCAGTACTTC
>TRBV27|-|TRBJ1-2
CASSREDTGLYGYTF
TGTGCCAGCAGCCGGGAGGACACCGGCCTCTATGGCTACACCTTC
>TRBV20-1|-|TRBJ2-7
CSARGPYEQYF
TGCAGTGCTAGAGGGCCATACGAGCAGTACTTC
>TRBV18|-|TRBJ2-1
CASSPLLNQYNEQFF
TGTGCCAGCTCACCGCTTCTAAACCAATACAATGAGCAGTTCTTC
>TRBV19|TRBD1|TRBJ1-2
CASSIAGQPYGYTF
TGTGCCAGTAGTATAGCGGGACAGCCGTATGGCTACACCTTC
>TRBV6-6|-|TRBJ1-5
CASYGRDSNQPQHF
TGTGCCAGCTATGGCAGGGATAGCAATCAGCCCCAGCATTTT
>TRBV29-1|TRBD1|TRBJ2-1
CSVIDRGHYNEQFF
TGCAGCGTTATCGACAGGGGACACTACAATGAGCAGTTCTTC
>TRBV7-9|-|TRBJ2-7
CASSPDSSYEQYF
TGTGCCAGCAGCCCTGACAGCTCCTACGAGCAGTACTTC
>TRBV9|-|TRBJ2-5
CASSAGLTYQGETQYF
TGTGCCAGCAGCGCCGGTCTAACTTATCAGGGAGAGACCCAGTACTTC
>TRBV5-1|-|TRBJ1-4
CASRPQTSNEKLFF
TGCGCCAGCAGACCCCAGACTTCGAATGAAAAACTGTTTTTT
>TRBV18|TRBD1|TRBJ2-7
CASSSRTGGDYEQYF
TGTGCCAGCTCCTCTCGGACAGGGGGGGACTACGAGCAGTACTTC